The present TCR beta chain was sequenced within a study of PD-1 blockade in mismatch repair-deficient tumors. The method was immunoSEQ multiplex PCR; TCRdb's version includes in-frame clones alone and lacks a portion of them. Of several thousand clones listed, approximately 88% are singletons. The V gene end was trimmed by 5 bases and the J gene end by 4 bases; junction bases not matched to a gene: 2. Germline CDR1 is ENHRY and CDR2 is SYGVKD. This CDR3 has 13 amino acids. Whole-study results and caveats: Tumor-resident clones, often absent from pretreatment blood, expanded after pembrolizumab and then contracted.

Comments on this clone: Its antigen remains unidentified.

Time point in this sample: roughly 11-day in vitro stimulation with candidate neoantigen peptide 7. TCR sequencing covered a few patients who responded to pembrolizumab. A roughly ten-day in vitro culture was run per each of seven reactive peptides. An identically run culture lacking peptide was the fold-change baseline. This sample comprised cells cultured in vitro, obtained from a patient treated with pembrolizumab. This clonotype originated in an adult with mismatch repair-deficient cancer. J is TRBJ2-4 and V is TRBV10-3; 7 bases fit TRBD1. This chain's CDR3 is CAISRTGKNIQYF. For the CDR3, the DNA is TGTGCCATCAGTCGGACAGGAAAAAACATTCAGTACTTC.